Listed here are 23 T cell receptor beta chains from one sample, sequenced in a study of blood T cell repertoires in COVID-19. TCRdb's copy holds only in-frame clones and misses some; the assay was immunoSEQ multiplex PCR. The sample records some 250,000 clones, over 75% being singletons. Sequencing input: peripheral blood. These receptor sequences come from a woman aged 25 to 45 with acute or convalescent COVID-19.

The V gene is TRBV29-1, the J gene TRBJ2-7; 9 nucleotides align to TRBD2. V was pared by 4 bases and J by 5 bases, with 9 bases of the junction left unmatched. Germline V CDR1 and CDR2: SQVTM, ANQGSEA. The length of the CDR3 is 14 residues. Here the CDR3 reads CSVVGGRAFNEQYF. CDR3 DNA: TGCAGCGTTGTCGGCGGGAGGGCCTTCAACGAGCAGTACTTC.

This clone was recorded a few times. This chain connects TRBV4-3 to TRBJ1-6; D call uncertain. V was shortened by 4 bases and J by 9 bases, with 16 bases between the two germline ends. CDR1 and CDR2 (germline): LGHNA, YSLEER. This CDR3 contains 15 residues. The CDR3 sequence: CASSRVDGESSPLHF. CDR3 coding DNA: TGCGCCAGCAGCCGGGTGGACGGGGAGAGTTCACCCCTCCACTTT.

This clone appeared once. V and J are TRBV6-2 or TRBV6-3 and TRBJ2-7; the D is unclear. This CDR3 is built from 12 residues. From germline, CDR1 is MNHEY and CDR2 SVGEGT. V lost 5 bases and J 3 bases, leaving 8 bases between the germline ends. CDR3 bases: TGTGCCAGCAGTCTATCTGGCTACGAGCAGTACTTC. It yields the protein CASSLSGYEQYF.

The chain couples TRBV6-5 to TRBJ2-3; TRBD1 agrees at 8 bases. The germline V gene has CDR1 MNHEY and CDR2 SVGAGI. The ends lost 6 bases at V and 2 bases at J; junction bases unmatched: 4. The CDR3 runs 14 residues. In DNA form, the CDR3 reads TGTGCCAGCAGGGGGGGACAGGACACAGATACGCAGTATTTT. It codes for CASRGGQDTDTQYF.

The chain joins TRBV29-1 to TRBJ2-3, with a weak D call TRBD2 (5 bases). Trimming left V 5 bases short and J 2 bases short, with 20 bases between. The CDR3 is 16 amino acids. Germline V gene data show CDR1 as SQVTM and CDR2 as ANQGSEA. The CDR3 nucleotides are TGCAGCGTTCGAAAACTGGGTAGGGAGTACACAGATACGCAGTATTTT. Amino acids: CSVRKLGREYTDTQYF.

The V gene is TRBV6-2 or TRBV6-3, the J gene TRBJ1-1; D is undetermined. The germline V gene encodes CDR1 MNHEY and CDR2 SVGEGT. Deletions cut 2 bases from V and 5 bases from J, with 15 bases between. This CDR3 is built from 15 residues. Here the CDR3 reads CASSYNGEGRTEAFF. The CDR3 nucleotides read TGTGCCAGCAGTTACAATGGTGAAGGGAGGACTGAAGCTTTCTTT.

This clone was picked up one time. V is TRBV27 and J is TRBJ2-7; D is unclear. Germline-derived CDR1 and CDR2 are MNHEY and SMNVEV (reference sequence). The V end was cut by 6 bases, the J end by 2 bases, with 17 bases between. This CDR3 comprises 15 residues. As DNA, the CDR3 is TGTGCCAGCAGCCCTTTGTTTATCCGGGCCTACGAGCAGTACTTC. This encodes CASSPLFIRAYEQYF.

This chain joins TRBV9 and TRBJ1-5, with D uncertain. The germline V gene has CDR1 SGDLS and CDR2 YYNGEE. With 0 bases removed from V and 1 base from J, the gap between germline ends came to 5 bases. The CDR3 contains 14 residues. CDR3 nucleotides: TGTGCCAGCAGCGTAGGAGTAAGCAATCAGCCCCAGCATTTT. It translates to CASSVGVSNQPQHF.

The chain links TRBV30 to TRBJ1-3; 7 bases align to TRBD1. This CDR3 is 15 amino acids long. Germline V gene sequence: CDR1 GTSNPN, CDR2 SVGIG (reference sequence). V lost 2 bases and J lost 4; bases outside the gene matches: 8. The CDR3 DNA follows: TGTGCCTGGAGTATACGAAGGGGGCCGGGAAACACCATATATTTT. This encodes CAWSIRRGPGNTIYF.

The chain joins TRBV3-1 (or the pseudogene TRBV3-2) to TRBJ2-1, with 7 nucleotides matching TRBD2. This CDR3 contains 15 residues. Per the germline V gene, CDR1 is LGHDT and CDR2 is YNNKEL (reference sequence). V dropped 3 bases and J dropped 0; count of bases not matched to a gene: 2. In DNA form, the CDR3 reads TGTGCCAGCAGCCATGGCGGGAGCTCCTACAATGAGCAGTTCTTC. Amino acids: CASSHGGSSYNEQFF.

In DNA form, the CDR3 reads TGTGCCAGCAGCCGTCTAGCGGGGAACACCGGGGAGCTGTTTTTT. Translation gives CASSRLAGNTGELFF. The chain combines TRBV13 with TRBJ2-2; 8 bases are a match to TRBD2. After removal of 5 bases from V and 1 base from J, the junction contained 3 bases not matched to a gene. The germline V gene has CDR1 PRHDT and CDR2 FYEKMQ (reference sequence). CDR3 length equals 15 residues.

The genes are TRBV7-9 and TRBJ1-2, with 8 bases that match TRBD1. Trimming at V came to 8 bases and at J to 6 bases, leaving 8 bases not matched to a gene. This CDR3 has 13 residues. The germline V gene encodes CDR1 SEHNR and CDR2 FQNEAQ (reference sequence). The CDR3, as DNA: TGTGCCAGCGCAGGGGGCATAGGGGATGGCTACACCTTC. This sequence encodes CASAGGIGDGYTF.

This chain connects TRBV9 to TRBJ1-6, with D uncertain. Germline V gene data show CDR1 as SGDLS and CDR2 as YYNGEE. V gave up 4 bases and J gave up 0 bases, with 8 bases separating them. This CDR3 is built from 15 residues. CDR3 loop: CASSSTSSYNSPLHF. DNA for the CDR3: TGTGCCAGCAGCTCCACAAGCTCCTATAATTCACCCCTCCACTTT.

The V call is TRBV4-3, the J call TRBJ2-2; 10 bases match TRBD2. CDR1 LGHNA and CDR2 YSLEER come from the germline V gene. The CDR3 totals 15 residues. V lost 4 bases to trimming and J lost 3 bases; unmatched junction nucleotides: 2. This CDR3 is CASSRLAGDTGELFF. The CDR3 DNA follows: TGCGCCAGCAGCCGGCTAGCGGGAGACACCGGGGAGCTGTTTTTT.

This rearrangement joins TRBV19 to TRBJ2-7, with D perhaps matching TRBD2 (5 bases). There are 17 residues in the CDR3. Trimming took off 3 bases at V and 1 base at J, with 19 bases between the two ends. The V gene's germline CDR1 is LNHDA and CDR2 SQIVND (reference sequence). Written as DNA, the CDR3 is TGTGCCAGTAGTATTTCTTCGTGGACTGGAAGTTCCTACGAGCAGTACTTC. Translated, it gives CASSISSWTGSSYEQYF.

The J gene is TRBJ1-3, the V gene TRBV15, with D maybe TRBD1 (6 bases). Germline-derived CDR1 and CDR2 are LNHNV and YYDKDF (reference sequence). This CDR3 region has 16 residues. V dropped 1 base and J dropped 0 bases, with 10 bases sitting between them. The CDR3 region has the DNA TGTGCCACCAGCAGAGGGACAGCAGACTCTGGAAACACCATATATTTT. As protein: CATSRGTADSGNTIYF. Looking up the rest from reference TRBV15 and TRBJ1-3 gives the full variable domain: DAMVIQNPRYQVTQFGKPVTLSCSQTLNHNVMYWYQQKSSQAPKLLFHYYDKDFNNEADTPDNFQSRRPNTSFCFLDIRSPGLGDTAMYLCATSRGTADSGNTIYFGEGSWLTVV.

V and J are TRBV7-9 and TRBJ2-3; no firm D call. This CDR3 has 15 amino acids. The germline V gene encodes CDR1 SEHNR and CDR2 FQNEAQ (reference sequence). V was trimmed by 1 base and J by 0 bases, leaving 8 bases between them. CDR3 in amino acids: CASSLGGTSTDTQYF. CDR3 nucleotide sequence: TGTGCCAGCAGCTTAGGAGGAACTAGCACAGATACGCAGTATTTT.

This clone was recorded once. The rearrangement links TRBV5-3 to TRBJ2-5; 10 nucleotides line up with TRBD1. TRBV5-3 is an ORF for which the function is uncertain. V lost 1 base, J lost 5 bases, and 23 bases stayed unmatched. This CDR3 has 21 residues. The CDR3 region has the DNA TGTGCCAGAAGCTTGTTTCGGGGACAGGGGAGTGGTAGGGAAGACAAGGAGACCCAGTACTTC. Its translation: CARSLFRGQGSGREDKETQYF.

This clone was seen once. This chain links TRBV24-1 with TRBJ2-1; 8 bases align to TRBD1. CDR1 is KGHDR and CDR2 is SFDVKD in the germline V gene. This CDR3 is built from 16 residues. J was trimmed by 1 base and V by 3 bases; bases with no gene match: 4. CDR3 DNA: TGTGCCACCAGTGATCGACAGGGGCCGTCCTACAATGAGCAGTTCTTC. Translated, it gives CATSDRQGPSYNEQFF.

The chain recombines TRBV9 with TRBJ2-4, with 10 bases matching TRBD1. The trim removed 0 bases at V and 6 bases at J, leaving 6 bases unmatched. The CDR3 is 16 residues long. Germline V gives CDR1 SGDLS, CDR2 YYNGEE. The CDR3 coding sequence is TGTGCCAGCAGCGTAGGGGACAGGGGAGCAACAAACATTCAGTACTTC. This translates into CASSVGDRGATNIQYF.

The chain links TRBV10-2 to TRBJ1-3, with D maybe TRBD1 (6 bases). The CDR3 totals 13 residues. CDR1 and CDR2 from the germline V gene are WSHSY and SAAADI. Trimming stripped 6 bases from V and 4 bases from J, with 10 bases between. CDR3 sequence (DNA): TGCGCCAGCAGATCAGGGGCAGGAAACACCATATATTTT. Its translation: CASRSGAGNTIYF.

This chain links TRBV5-4 with TRBJ2-3; 8 bases line up with TRBD1. The V segment lost 1 base and the J segment 5 bases; nucleotides outside the gene matches: 9. Germline V gene data show CDR1 as SGHNT and CDR2 as YYREEE (reference sequence). This CDR3 spans 16 amino acids. CDR3 in DNA: TGTGCCAGCAGCTTGCATCAGGGGGCAAGGGGAGATACGCAGTATTTT. Amino acid sequence: CASSLHQGARGDTQYF.

The gene calls are TRBV4-3 and TRBJ2-7, with a tentative D call TRBD2 (7 bases). V shed 1 base and J shed 3 bases, with 19 bases lying between them. CDR1 is LGHNA and CDR2 is YSLEER in the germline V gene. CDR3 length equals 17 residues. The CDR3 loop is CASSQGPTWGGGYEQYF. In DNA form, the CDR3 reads TGCGCCAGCAGCCAAGGTCCAACATGGGGAGGGGGCTACGAGCAGTACTTC.